This T cell receptor beta chain is from a study of shared clonotypes between healthy human individuals (dated by TCRdb to 2018 to 2021). As for the study more broadly: A few men and a couple of women, aged 18 to 49 years, made up the cohort. Blood TCR repertoires of roughly five healthy adults were deeply sequenced to estimate repertoire size and the extent of clonotype sharing between individuals. For each donor, CD4 naive and CD4 memory were each given three plates, CD8 naive was given two plates, and CD8 memory was given one plate. Different laboratories and diverse techniques were used to prepare libraries and sequence TCR repertoires, to increase sequencing depth and limit assay-specific biases. Leukapheresis yielded between about 0.94 and 9 billion PBMCs per donor. What the work shows at the level of the full study, not this receptor alone: Compared with non-shared clonotypes, clonotypes shared by all four sorted-subset donors had higher generation probabilities. Sampling was limited to blood, and TCR repertoires in tissue likely differ from TCR repertoires in blood. Pairwise subsampling indicated that sequencing depth was expected to affect the degree of clonotype sharing among donors. Estimated clonotype richness was generally larger for naive than for memory subsets. Roughly 5.2% of naive CD4, around 3.6% of naive CD8, 2.3% of memory CD4, and approximately 0.39% of memory CD8 clonotypes were shared across several donors. The genetic and exposure-history diversity represented was limited by the small number of donors. Incomplete sequencing was indicated by rarefaction of sorted-subset datasets, despite the large sequencing depth.

Healthy HIV-negative adults with no recently reported acute infections or vaccinations were included as donors. Only Caucasian adults living in Nashville, Tennessee, USA were represented among the donors. CD4+ T cells were enriched by magnetic negative selection; naive cells were then positively selected on CD45RA, and the negative fraction formed the memory subset. Blood was obtained by leukapheresis, after which PBMCs were separated by Ficoll-Histopaque density gradient centrifugation and cryopreserved in liquid nitrogen vapor phase. Purity and quantity of every magnetically sorted T cell population were checked by analytical flow cytometry. Genomic DNA was isolated from each sorted fraction and quantified by UV absorbance on a Nanodrop 2000c. CDR1 and CDR2 (KGHSH, LQKENI) derive from the germline V gene. The CDR3 goes from the cysteine to the phenylalanine over 14 residues. Solely the CDR3 DNA is kept, with 42 bases framed from the first base. V is reduced by 1 base and J by 3 bases, leaving a spacing of 10 bases between them.

Points on this clone: Its antigen remains undetermined. Base qualities are not at hand, and no much larger clone is one base apart.

Using the deep immunoSEQ assay, TCR CDR3 regions were amplified from genomic DNA by multiplex PCR. Extracted genomic DNA from each cell subset was spread evenly across all wells of several immunoSEQ 96-well plates, with each plate serving as a replicate. Each replicate PCR for sorted subsets received approximately 200 ng genomic DNA, equal to 30,000 or so T cell genomes. Purified libraries were measured with a Qubit 3.0 fluorometer, size-checked on a Bioanalyzer 2100, and measured again with the KAPA Library Quantification kit. Every immunoSEQ 96-well plate was sequenced on a separate single-read 150-cycle Illumina NextSeq 550 flow cell. Per the authors' processing: Because only junctional sequences without quality scores were contained in the immunoSEQ output, filtering matching that applied to full-length reads could not be performed. To assign V/J genes and CDR3, sequences were annotated against IMGT germline references using PyIR, a Python wrapper for IgBLAST v1.9. Reads were removed for weak V/J assignments (E-value above 1e-6), missing CDR3, stop codons, out-of-frame junctions, or ambiguous translated residues. V3J clonotypes were defined as sequences sharing an identical inferred V gene, J gene, and CDR3 amino acid sequence. To compute the percentage overlap between repertoires, the number of shared unique clonotypes was divided by the size of the smaller repertoire. Richness of each repertoire was evaluated using RTK rarefaction, the Chao1 estimator, and Recon v2.1 estimates of unobserved clonotypes. OLGA was used to compute generation probabilities for all TCRbeta clonotypes that the gDNA method yielded from four donors. What TCRdb holds here is the immuneACCESS table cut down to in-frame rearrangements. Part of the clones is not present; checked against another copy, under half of the missing clones reflect an unresolved V gene, and the others are unexplained. The D gene and trimming were derived from the DNA, and the V and J assignments and clone size from that table. The sample table shows approximately 340,000 clones, and over 65% are seen once. The biggest ten clones account for over 9% of the sample.

The chain links TRBV18 with TRBJ2-7; TRBD2 could be the D gene, as 5 bases match. This clonotype was obtained from a man younger than 40 in good health. The sample taken for sequencing was memory CD4+ T cells sorted from blood. The cell subset or site tag for this specimen amounts to: CD45RA-negative fraction. CDR3 sequence: CASSPRSGNYEQYF. The nucleotide sequence is TGTGCCAGCTCACCACGGTCCGGGAACTACGAGCAGTACTTC.